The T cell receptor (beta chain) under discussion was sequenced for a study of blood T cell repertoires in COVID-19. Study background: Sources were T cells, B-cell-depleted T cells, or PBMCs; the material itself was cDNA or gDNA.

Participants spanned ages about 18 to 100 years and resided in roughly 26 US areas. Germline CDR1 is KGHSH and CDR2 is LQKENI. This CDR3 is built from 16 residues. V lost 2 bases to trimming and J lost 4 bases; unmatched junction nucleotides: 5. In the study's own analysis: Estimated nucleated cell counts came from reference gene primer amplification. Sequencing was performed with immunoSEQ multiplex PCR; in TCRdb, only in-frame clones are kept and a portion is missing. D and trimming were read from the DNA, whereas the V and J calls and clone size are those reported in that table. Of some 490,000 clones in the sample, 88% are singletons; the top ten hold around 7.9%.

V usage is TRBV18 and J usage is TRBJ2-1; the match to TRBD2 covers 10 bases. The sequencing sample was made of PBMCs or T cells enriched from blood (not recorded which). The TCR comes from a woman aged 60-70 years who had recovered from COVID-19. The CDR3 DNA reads TGTGCCAGCTCACCATTACAGCGGGGGGGATACAATGAGCAGTTCTTC. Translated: CASSPLQRGGYNEQFF.